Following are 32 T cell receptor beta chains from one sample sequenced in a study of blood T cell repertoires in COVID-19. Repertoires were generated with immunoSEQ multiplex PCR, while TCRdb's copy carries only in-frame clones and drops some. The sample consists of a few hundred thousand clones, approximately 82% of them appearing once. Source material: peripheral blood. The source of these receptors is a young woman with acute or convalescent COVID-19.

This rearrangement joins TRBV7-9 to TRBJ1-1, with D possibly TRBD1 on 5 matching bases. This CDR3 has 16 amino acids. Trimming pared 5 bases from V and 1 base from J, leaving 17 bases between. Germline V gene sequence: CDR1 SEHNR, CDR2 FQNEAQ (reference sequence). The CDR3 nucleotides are TGTGCCAGCAGCCCGACGGGGGGAGGACAGAACACTGAAGCTTTCTTT. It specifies CASSPTGGGQNTEAFF.

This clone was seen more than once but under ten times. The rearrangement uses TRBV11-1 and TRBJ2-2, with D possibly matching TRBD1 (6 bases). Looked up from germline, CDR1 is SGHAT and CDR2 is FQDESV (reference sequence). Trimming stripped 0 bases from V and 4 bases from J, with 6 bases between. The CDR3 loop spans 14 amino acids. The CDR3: CASSLARGTGELFF. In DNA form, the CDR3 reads TGTGCCAGCAGCTTAGCCAGGGGCACCGGGGAGCTGTTTTTT.

CDR3 nucleotides: TGTGCCAGCAGTTTACAGACAGGGAAACACTATGGCTACACCTTC. Translation: CASSLQTGKHYGYTF. The genes are TRBV27 and TRBJ1-2, with 7 bases aligning to TRBD1. The CDR3 has 15 residues. J gave up 3 bases and V 2 bases, and 6 bases lay outside the gene matches. In germline, CDR1 is MNHEY, CDR2 SMNVEV (reference sequence).

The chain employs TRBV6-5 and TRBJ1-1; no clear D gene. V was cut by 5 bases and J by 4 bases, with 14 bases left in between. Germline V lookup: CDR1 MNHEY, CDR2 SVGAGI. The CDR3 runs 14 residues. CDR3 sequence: CASSTRNAGTEAFF. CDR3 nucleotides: TGTGCCAGCAGTACCCGAAACGCCGGCACTGAAGCTTTCTTT.

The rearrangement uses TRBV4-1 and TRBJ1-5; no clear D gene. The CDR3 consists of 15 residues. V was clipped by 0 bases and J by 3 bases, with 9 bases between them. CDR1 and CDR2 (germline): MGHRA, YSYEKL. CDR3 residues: CASSQDPGVNQPQHF. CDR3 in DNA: TGCGCCAGCAGCCAAGATCCCGGGGTCAATCAGCCCCAGCATTTT.

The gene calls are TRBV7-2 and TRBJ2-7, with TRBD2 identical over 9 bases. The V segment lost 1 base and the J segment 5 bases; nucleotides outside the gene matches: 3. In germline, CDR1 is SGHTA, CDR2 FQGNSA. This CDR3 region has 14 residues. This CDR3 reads CASSLEGLAHEQYF. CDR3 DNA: TGTGCCAGCAGCTTAGAGGGACTAGCCCACGAGCAGTACTTC.

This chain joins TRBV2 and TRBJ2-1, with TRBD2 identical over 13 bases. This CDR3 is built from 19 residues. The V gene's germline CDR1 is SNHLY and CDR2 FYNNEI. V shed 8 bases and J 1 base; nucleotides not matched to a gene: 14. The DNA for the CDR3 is TGTGCCAGCGACGTTACACTAGCGGGAGGGCCCTTTTCCTACAATGAGCAGTTCTTC. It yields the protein CASDVTLAGGPFSYNEQFF.

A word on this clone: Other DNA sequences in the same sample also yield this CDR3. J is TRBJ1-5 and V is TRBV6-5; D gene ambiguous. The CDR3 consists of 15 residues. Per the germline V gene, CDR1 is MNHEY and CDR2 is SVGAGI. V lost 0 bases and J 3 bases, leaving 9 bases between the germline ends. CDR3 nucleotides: TGTGCCAGCAGTTACTCCGGACTGAACAATCAGCCCCAGCATTTT. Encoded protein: CASSYSGLNNQPQHF.

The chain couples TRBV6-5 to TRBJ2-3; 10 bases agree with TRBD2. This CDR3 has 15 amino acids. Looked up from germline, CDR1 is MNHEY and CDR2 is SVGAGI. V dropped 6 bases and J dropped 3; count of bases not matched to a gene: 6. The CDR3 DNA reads TGTGCCAGCAGATTCCAAGCGGGAGGGACAGATACGCAGTATTTT. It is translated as CASRFQAGGTDTQYF.

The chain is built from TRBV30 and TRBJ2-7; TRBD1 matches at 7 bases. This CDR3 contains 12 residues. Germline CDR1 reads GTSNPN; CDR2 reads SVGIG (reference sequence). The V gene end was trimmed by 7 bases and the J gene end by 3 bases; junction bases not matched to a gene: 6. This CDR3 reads CALGQVNYEQYF. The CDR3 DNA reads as TGTGCCTTAGGACAGGTAAACTACGAGCAGTACTTC.

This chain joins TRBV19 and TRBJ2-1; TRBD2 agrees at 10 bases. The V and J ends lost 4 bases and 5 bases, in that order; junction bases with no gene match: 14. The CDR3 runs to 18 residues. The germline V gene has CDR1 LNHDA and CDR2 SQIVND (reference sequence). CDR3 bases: TGTGCCAGTAGTAACCCCCTTCCCCTAGCGGGAGCGGACAATGAGCAGTTCTTC. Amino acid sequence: CASSNPLPLAGADNEQFF.

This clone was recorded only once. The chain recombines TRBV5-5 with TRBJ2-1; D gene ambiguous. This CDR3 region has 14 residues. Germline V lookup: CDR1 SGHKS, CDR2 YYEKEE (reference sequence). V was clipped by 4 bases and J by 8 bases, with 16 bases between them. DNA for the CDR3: TGTGCCAGCAGCCCAACATCTAGTAGCTATGAGCAGTTCTTC. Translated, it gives CASSPTSSSYEQFF.

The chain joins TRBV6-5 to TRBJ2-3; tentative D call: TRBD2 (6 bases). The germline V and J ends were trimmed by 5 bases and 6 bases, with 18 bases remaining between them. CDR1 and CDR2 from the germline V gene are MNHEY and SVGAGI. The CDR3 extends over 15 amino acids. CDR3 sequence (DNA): TGTGCCAGCAGTCCGCCGGGACCTGGAGGGGATACGCAGTATTTT. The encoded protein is CASSPPGPGGDTQYF.

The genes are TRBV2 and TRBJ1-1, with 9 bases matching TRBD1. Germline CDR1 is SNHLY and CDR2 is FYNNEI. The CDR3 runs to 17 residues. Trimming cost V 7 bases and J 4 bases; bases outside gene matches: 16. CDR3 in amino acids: CASKHRDRVRKGTEAFF. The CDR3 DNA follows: TGTGCCAGCAAACACCGGGACAGGGTACGAAAGGGCACTGAAGCTTTCTTT. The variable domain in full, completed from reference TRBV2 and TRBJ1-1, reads EPEVTQTPSHQVTQMGQEVILRCVPISNHLYFYWYRQILGQKVEFLVSFYNNEISEKSEIFDDQFSVERPDGSNFTLKIRSTKLEDSAMYFCASKHRDRVRKGTEAFFGQGTRLTVV.

CDR3 sequence reads: CASSELGEGATEAFF. The CDR3, as DNA: TGTGCCAGCAGTGAATTAGGAGAAGGGGCTACCGAAGCTTTCTTT. V gene TRBV2 combines with J gene TRBJ1-1, with D maybe TRBD1 (5 bases). The CDR3 runs to 15 residues. V was clipped by 2 bases and J by 8 bases, with 18 bases between them. Germline-derived CDR1 and CDR2 are SNHLY and FYNNEI.

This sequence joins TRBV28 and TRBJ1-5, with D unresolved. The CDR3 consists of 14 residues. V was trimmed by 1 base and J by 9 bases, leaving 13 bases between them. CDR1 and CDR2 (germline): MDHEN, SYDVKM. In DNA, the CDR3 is TGTGCCAGCAGTTTATCCCGAGGCCTAGGGCCCCAGCATTTT. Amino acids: CASSLSRGLGPQHF.

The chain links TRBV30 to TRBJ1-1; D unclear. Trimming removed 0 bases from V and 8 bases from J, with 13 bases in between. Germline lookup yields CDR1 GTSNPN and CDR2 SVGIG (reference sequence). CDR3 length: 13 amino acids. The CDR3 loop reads CAWSVRGRLEAFF. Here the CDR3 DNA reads TGTGCCTGGAGTGTACGTGGTAGACTGGAAGCTTTCTTT.

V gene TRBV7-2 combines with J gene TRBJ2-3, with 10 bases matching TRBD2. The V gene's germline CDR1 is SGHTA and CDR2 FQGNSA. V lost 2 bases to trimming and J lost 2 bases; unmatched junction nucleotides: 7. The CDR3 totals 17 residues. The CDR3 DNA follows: TGTGCCAGCAGCTTACATCTACTAGCGGGGACCACAGATACGCAGTATTTT. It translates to CASSLHLLAGTTDTQYF.

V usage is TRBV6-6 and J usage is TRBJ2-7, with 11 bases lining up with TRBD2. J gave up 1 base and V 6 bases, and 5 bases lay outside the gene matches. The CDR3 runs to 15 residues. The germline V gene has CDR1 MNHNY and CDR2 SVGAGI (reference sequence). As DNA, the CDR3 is TGTGCCAGCAGGGGAAGGACTAGCGGGTCCTACGAGCAGTACTTC. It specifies CASRGRTSGSYEQYF.

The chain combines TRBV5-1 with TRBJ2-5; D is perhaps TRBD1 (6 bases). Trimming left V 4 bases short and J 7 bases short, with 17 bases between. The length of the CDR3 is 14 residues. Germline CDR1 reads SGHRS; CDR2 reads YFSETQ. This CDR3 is CASSPVTGLGTQYF. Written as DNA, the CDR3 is TGCGCCAGCAGCCCCGTTACAGGGCTCGGGACCCAGTACTTC.

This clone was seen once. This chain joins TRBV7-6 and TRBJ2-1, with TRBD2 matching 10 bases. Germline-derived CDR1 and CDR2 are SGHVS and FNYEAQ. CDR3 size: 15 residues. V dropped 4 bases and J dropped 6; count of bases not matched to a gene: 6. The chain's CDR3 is CASSSGTSVSNEQFF. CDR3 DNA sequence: TGTGCCAGCAGCTCCGGGACTAGCGTATCCAATGAGCAGTTCTTC.

CDR3 bases: TGTGCCAGCTCACAGGGGACAGGACTGAACACCGGGGAGCTGTTTTTT. Its translation is CASSQGTGLNTGELFF. This chain connects TRBV18 to TRBJ2-2; 8 bases fit TRBD1. Germline CDR1 KGHSH, CDR2 LQKENI. This CDR3 spans 16 amino acids. The V and J ends lost 4 bases and 1 base, in that order; junction bases with no gene match: 5.

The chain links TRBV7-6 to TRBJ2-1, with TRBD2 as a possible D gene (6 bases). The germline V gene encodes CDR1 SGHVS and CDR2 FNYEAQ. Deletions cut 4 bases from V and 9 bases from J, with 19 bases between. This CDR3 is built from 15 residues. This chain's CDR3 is CASSSPGLPRGEQFF. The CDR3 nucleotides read TGTGCCAGCAGCTCCCCGGGACTCCCGAGGGGTGAGCAGTTCTTC.

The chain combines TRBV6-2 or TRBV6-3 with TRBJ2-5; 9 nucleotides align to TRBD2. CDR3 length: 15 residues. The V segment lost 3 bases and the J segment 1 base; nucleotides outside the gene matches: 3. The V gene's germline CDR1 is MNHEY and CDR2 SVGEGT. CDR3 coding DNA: TGTGCCAGCAGTTATCCTAGCGGGATCCAAGAGACCCAGTACTTC. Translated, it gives CASSYPSGIQETQYF.

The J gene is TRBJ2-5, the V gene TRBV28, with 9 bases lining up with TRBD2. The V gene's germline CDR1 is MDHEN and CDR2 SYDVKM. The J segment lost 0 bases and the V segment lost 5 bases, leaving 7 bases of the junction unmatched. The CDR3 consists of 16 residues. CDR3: CASSGIAGAHQETQYF. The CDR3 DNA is TGTGCCAGCAGTGGCATAGCGGGAGCCCACCAAGAGACCCAGTACTTC.

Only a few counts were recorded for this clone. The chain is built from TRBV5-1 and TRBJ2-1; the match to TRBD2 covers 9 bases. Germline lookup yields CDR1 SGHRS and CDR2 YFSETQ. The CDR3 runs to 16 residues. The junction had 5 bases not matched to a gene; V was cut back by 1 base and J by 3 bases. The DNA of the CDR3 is TGCGCCAGCAGCTTGCGGGCTAGCGGGGTCTACAATGAGCAGTTCTTC. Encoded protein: CASSLRASGVYNEQFF.

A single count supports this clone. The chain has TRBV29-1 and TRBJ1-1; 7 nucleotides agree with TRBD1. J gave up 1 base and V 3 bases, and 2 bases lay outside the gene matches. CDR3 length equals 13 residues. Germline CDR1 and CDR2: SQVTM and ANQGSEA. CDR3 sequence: CSVETGKNTEAFF. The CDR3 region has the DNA TGCAGCGTTGAGACAGGGAAGAACACTGAAGCTTTCTTT.

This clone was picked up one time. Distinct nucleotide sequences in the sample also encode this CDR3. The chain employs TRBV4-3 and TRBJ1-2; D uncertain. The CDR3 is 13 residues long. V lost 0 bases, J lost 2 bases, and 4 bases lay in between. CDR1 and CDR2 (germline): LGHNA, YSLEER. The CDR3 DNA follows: TGCGCCAGCAGCCAAGACAGGAACTATGGCTACACCTTC. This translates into CASSQDRNYGYTF.

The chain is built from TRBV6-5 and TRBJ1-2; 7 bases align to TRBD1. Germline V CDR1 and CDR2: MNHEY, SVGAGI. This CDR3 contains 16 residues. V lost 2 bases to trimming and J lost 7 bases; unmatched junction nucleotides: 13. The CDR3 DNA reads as TGTGCCAGCAGTTACGGAGTTTTAGGGGGCGATGGTGGCTACACCTTC. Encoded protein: CASSYGVLGGDGGYTF.

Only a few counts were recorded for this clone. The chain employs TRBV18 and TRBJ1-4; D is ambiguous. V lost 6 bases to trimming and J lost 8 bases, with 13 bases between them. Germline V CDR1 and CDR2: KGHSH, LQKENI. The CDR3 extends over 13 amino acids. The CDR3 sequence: CASSMSPNEKLFF. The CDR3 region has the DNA TGTGCCAGCTCGATGAGTCCGAACGAAAAACTGTTTTTT.

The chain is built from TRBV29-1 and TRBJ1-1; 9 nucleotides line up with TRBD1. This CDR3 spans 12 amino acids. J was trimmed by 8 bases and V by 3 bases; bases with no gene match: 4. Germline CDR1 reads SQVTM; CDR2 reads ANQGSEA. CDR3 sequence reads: CSVDRDRVEAFF. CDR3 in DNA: TGCAGCGTTGACCGGGACAGGGTCGAAGCTTTCTTT.

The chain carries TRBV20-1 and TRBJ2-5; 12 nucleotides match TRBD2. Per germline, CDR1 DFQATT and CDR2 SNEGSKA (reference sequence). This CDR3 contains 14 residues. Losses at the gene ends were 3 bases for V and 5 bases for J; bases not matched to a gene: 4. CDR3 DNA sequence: TGCAGTGCTAGTGGACTAGCGGGACAGGAGACCCAGTACTTC. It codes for CSASGLAGQETQYF.